A selection of T cell receptor beta chains follows, all from one sample in a study of human thymus T cells. The table came from immunoSEQ multiplex PCR; TCRdb's copy has only in-frame clones and leaves some out. The table includes some 130,000 clones, about 95% detected once. The material sequenced was thymus tissue. These receptors were taken from a boy under two years old with a congenital heart defect but otherwise immunologically healthy. Each CDR3 is given without its conserved first and last residue.

V: TRBV28; CDR3: ASSFRQGRAF
V: TRBV19; CDR3: ASSGTGFEAF
V: TRBV2; CDR3: ASSEGRPDTQY
V: TRBV28; CDR3: ASSFSTPGQGQEQY
V: TRBV2; CDR3: ASRKEGLAGGLGTDTQY
V: TRBV7-9; CDR3: ASSPRGTPYEQY
V: TRBV6-6; CDR3: ASSHQVDSLFGYT
V: TRBV9; CDR3: ASSVYPGLSTDTQY
V: TRBV6-6; CDR3: ASSYRFTGLEQF
V: TRBV6-5; CDR3: ASKLQGEGYT
V: TRBV6-5; CDR3: ASTLPGTDTQY
V: TRBV28; CDR3: ASSLQGAPYNEQF
V: TRBV5-8; CDR3: ASSLDLNTEAF
V: TRBV11-3; CDR3: ASSLDPGIGGEQY
V: TRBV11-2; CDR3: ASSLRRGETYQETQY
V: TRBV10-1; CDR3: ASSSAGGEQTQY
V: TRBV14; CDR3: ASSQAVRGGSSEAF
V: TRBV28; CDR3: ATRTGVMNTEAF
V: TRBV19; CDR3: ASTPGGPGNYGYT
V: TRBV4-2; CDR3: ASSHPRGGLSNGYT
V: TRBV13; CDR3: ASSRGDSNQPQH
V: TRBV7-2; CDR3: ASSPLSSGGATDTQY
V: TRBV6-5; CDR3: ASLGQSQETQY
V: TRBV6-5; CDR3: ASSYGTGLYGYT
V: TRBV4-1; CDR3: ASSPRGPHTEAF
V: TRBV2; CDR3: ASSLQVSSYNEQF
V: TRBV27; CDR3: ASSLSSRDPYEQY
V: TRBV6-1; CDR3: ASSEAGSLNSNQPQH
V: TRBV28; CDR3: ASSFGHGEGQY
V: TRBV7-9; CDR3: ASSFSSTGGPYEQY